The 8 T cell receptor beta chains below were found in one sample sequenced in a study of shared clonotypes between healthy human individuals. Sequenced by immunoSEQ multiplex PCR; TCRdb stores in-frame clones only, minus some. The sample carries about 1.1 million clones, approximately 75% recorded once. The sample comprised memory CD4+ T cells from PBMCs. Stated subset: CD45RA-negative fraction. All receptors derive from a man aged 18 to 30 in good health. Some clones in this sample may be carry-over from other donors' samples.

The chain recombines TRBV2 with TRBJ2-3; TRBD1 agrees at 11 bases. The CDR3 sequence is 15 residues long. J was trimmed by 1 base and V by 3 bases; bases with no gene match: 0. The germline gives CDR1 SNHLY, CDR2 FYNNEI. The CDR3 nucleotides read TGTGCCAGCAGTGAGGGACAGGGGGGCACAGATACGCAGTATTTT. This translates into CASSEGQGGTDTQYF.

The chain couples TRBV6-1 to TRBJ2-7; tentative D call: TRBD1 (5 bases). The V end was cut by 1 base, the J end by 4 bases, with 11 bases between. The length of the CDR3 is 14 residues. Germline V gene lookup returns CDR1 MNHNS and CDR2 SASEGT. The CDR3 nucleotides are TGTGCCAGCAGTGAAGGGGGCAGAAAGTACGAGCAGTACTTC. It translates to CASSEGGRKYEQYF.

V gene TRBV5-4 combines with J gene TRBJ2-7; D remains unclear. Germline CDR1 and CDR2: SGHNT and YYREEE (reference sequence). The CDR3 spans 16 residues. With 3 bases removed from V and 1 base from J, the gap between germline ends came to 17 bases. The CDR3 protein is CASSSLEASGSYEQYF. CDR3 coding DNA: TGTGCCAGCAGCTCTCTAGAGGCGTCGGGTTCCTACGAGCAGTACTTC.

The chain links TRBV18 to TRBJ1-1, with D possibly being TRBD1 (5 bases). Between the trimmed V and J ends, which lost 8 bases and 3 bases, there was a span of 13 bases. Germline V gene lookup returns CDR1 KGHSH and CDR2 LQKENI. The CDR3 runs 13 residues. CDR3 sequence (DNA): TGTGCCAGCCGTCTTACCAGGGACACTGAAGCTTTCTTT. Its protein is CASRLTRDTEAFF.

This clone was seen repeatedly, ten times or more. V gene TRBV6-6 combines with J gene TRBJ1-1; D unresolved. The CDR3 runs 13 residues. V was trimmed by 0 bases and J by 7 bases, leaving 9 bases between them. Germline V CDR1 and CDR2: MNHNY, SVGAGI (reference sequence). The CDR3 region has the DNA TGTGCCAGCAGTTACTCGTTCAGATTTGAAGCTTTCTTT. It encodes CASSYSFRFEAFF.

Only one count was recorded for this clone. Other nucleotide sequences from this sample produce the same CDR3. V is TRBV18 and J is TRBJ1-2; a weak D match, TRBD1 (5 bases). The length of the CDR3 is 16 residues. V shed 1 base and J shed 0 bases, with 12 bases lying between them. Germline V lookup: CDR1 KGHSH, CDR2 LQKENI. The chain's CDR3 is CASSPLGSGTNYGYTF. The CDR3, as DNA: TGTGCCAGCTCACCACTTGGATCAGGGACTAACTATGGCTACACCTTC.

The chain employs TRBV7-2 and TRBJ2-7; D is undetermined. Germline V gene data show CDR1 as SGHTA and CDR2 as FQGNSA. The CDR3 has 16 residues. Trimming stripped 2 bases from V and 6 bases from J, with 20 bases between. The CDR3 sequence is CASSLFVDVSSVEQYF. In DNA form, the CDR3 reads TGTGCCAGCAGCTTATTCGTTGACGTCTCATCGGTCGAGCAGTACTTC. The variable domain in full, with the rest retrieved from reference TRBV7-2 and TRBJ2-7, is GAGVSQSPSNKVTEKGKDVELRCDPISGHTALYWYRQSLGQGLEFLIYFQGNSAPDKSGLPSDRFSAERTGGSVSTLTIQRTQQEDSAVYLCASSLFVDVSSVEQYFGPGTRLTVT.

The chain carries TRBV28 and TRBJ2-7; 9 nucleotides line up with TRBD2. Unmatched junction bases numbered 9, after V lost 6 bases and J lost 0 bases. Per germline, CDR1 MDHEN and CDR2 SYDVKM. The CDR3 contains 16 residues. The CDR3 here is CASRTGTSYASYEQYF. The CDR3 DNA reads as TGTGCCAGCAGGACCGGGACTAGCTACGCCTCCTACGAGCAGTACTTC.